Here is one T cell receptor (beta chain) with its context. Just one base apart from a much larger clone, this may be a read error. This sample stems from a study of tumor-infiltrating lymphocytes in primary liver carcinoma. V lost 5 bases, J lost 5 bases, and 8 bases stayed unmatched. The CDR3 is 14 residues long. Reverse transcription of 500 ng total RNA with a constant-region primer produced TCR beta cDNA. Three nested multiplex PCR rounds, a slightly modified ARM-PCR, produced the libraries for TCR beta. The first two PCR rounds used TRBV1-TRBV30 primers with a Cbeta primer, approximately 9 cycles each. TCRdb called the multiplex PCR reads again in MiXCR, with one record for every CDR3 protein. The sample has about 350,000 distinct CDR3 sequences, about 61% seen once. The study extracted blood RNA from unsorted whole blood and also extracted germline DNA.

The specimen sequenced was peripheral blood. This chain uses TRBV12-3 or TRBV12-4 with TRBJ2-5; 7 nucleotides align to TRBD1. This receptor was taken from a man aged 40-49 years with primary liver carcinoma and hepatitis B virus infection. As DNA, the CDR3 is TGTGCCAGCAGTATCGGCGACAGGGAGGAGACCCAGTACTTC. It is translated as CASSIGDREETQYF.